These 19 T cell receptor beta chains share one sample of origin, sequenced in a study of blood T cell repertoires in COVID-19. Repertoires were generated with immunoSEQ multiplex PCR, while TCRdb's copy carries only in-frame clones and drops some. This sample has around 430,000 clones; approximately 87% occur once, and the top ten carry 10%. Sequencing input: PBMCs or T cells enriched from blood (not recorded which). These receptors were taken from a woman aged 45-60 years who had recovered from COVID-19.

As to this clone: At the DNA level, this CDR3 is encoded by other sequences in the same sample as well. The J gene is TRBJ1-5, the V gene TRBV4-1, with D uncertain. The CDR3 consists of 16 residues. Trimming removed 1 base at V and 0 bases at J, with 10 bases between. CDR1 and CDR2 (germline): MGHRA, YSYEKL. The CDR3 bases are TGCGCCAGCAGCCAAGGCGAGCATTATAGCAATCAGCCCCAGCATTTT. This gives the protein CASSQGEHYSNQPQHF.

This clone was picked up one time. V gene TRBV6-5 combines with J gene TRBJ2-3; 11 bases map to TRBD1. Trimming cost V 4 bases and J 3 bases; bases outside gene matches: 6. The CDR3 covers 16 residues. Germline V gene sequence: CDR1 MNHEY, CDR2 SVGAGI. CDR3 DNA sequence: TGTGCCAGCAGTTCCCCGGGACAGGGGGGTACAGATACGCAGTATTTT. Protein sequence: CASSSPGQGGTDTQYF.

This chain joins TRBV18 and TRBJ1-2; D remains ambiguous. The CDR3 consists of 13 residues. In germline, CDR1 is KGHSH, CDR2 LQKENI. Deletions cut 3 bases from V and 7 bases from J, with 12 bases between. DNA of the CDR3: TGTGCCAGCTCACCCGGTTCGGAGGTTGGCTACACCTTC. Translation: CASSPGSEVGYTF.

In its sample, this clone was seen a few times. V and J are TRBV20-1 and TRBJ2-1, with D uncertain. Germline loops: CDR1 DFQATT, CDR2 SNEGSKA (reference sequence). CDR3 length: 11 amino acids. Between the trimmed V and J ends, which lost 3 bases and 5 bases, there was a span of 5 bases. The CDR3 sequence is CSASQDNEQFF. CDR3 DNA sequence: TGCAGTGCTAGTCAGGACAATGAGCAGTTCTTC.

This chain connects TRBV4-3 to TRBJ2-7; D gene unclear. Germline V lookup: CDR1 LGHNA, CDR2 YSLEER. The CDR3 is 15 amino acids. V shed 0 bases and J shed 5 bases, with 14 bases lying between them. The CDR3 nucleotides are TGCGCCAGCAGCCAAGAGAGGTCAATTGCCAACGAGCAGTACTTC. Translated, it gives CASSQERSIANEQYF.

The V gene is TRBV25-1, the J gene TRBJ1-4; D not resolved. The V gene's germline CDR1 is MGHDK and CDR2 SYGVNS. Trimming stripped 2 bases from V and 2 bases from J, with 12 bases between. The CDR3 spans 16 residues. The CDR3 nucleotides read TGTGCCAGCAGTGAAACCTATTCCCGGACTAATGAAAAACTGTTTTTT. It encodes CASSETYSRTNEKLFF.

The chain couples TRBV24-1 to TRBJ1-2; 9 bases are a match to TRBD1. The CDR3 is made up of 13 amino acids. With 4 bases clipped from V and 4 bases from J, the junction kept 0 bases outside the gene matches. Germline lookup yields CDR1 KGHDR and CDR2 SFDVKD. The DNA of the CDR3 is TGTGCCACCAGTGAGGGACAGGGCTATGGCTACACCTTC. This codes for CATSEGQGYGYTF.

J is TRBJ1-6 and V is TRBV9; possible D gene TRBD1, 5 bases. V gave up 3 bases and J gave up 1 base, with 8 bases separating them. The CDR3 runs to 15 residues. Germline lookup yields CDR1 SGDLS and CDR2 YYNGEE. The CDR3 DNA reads TGTGCCAGCAGCGCCAGGGAATCCTATAATTCACCCCTCCACTTT. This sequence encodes CASSARESYNSPLHF.

As DNA, the CDR3 is TGTGCCAGCAGCACCTGGACAGGGGACGTTTCCGGCAATCAGCCCCAGCATTTT. Its translation: CASSTWTGDVSGNQPQHF. The chain couples TRBV4-2 to TRBJ1-5; 9 bases map to TRBD1. The V gene's germline CDR1 is LGHNA and CDR2 YNFKEQ. Trimming cost V 5 bases and J 2 bases; bases outside gene matches: 13. There are 18 residues in the CDR3.

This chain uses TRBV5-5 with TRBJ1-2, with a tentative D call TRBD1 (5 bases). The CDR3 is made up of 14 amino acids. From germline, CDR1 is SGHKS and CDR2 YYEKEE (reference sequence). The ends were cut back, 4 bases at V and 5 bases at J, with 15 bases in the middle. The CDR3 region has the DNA TGTGCCAGCAGCCGGGACTTACTCTTTTATGGCTACACCTTC. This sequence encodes CASSRDLLFYGYTF. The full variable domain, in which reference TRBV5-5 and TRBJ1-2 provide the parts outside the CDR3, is DAGVTQSPTHLIKTRGQQVTLRCSPISGHKSVSWYQQVLGQGPQFIFQYYEKEERGRGNFPDRFSARQFPNYSSELNVNALLLGDSALYLCASSRDLLFYGYTFGSGTRLTVV.

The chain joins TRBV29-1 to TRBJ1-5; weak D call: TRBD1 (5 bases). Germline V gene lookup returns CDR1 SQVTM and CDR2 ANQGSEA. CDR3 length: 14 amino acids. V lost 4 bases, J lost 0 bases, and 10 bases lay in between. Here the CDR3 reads CSVGTTNSNQPQHF. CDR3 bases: TGCAGCGTTGGGACAACAAATAGCAATCAGCCCCAGCATTTT.

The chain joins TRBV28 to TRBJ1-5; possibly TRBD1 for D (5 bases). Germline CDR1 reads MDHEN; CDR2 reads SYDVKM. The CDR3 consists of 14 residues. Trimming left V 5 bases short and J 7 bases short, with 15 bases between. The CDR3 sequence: CASSPGLLSQPQHF. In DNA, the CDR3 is TGTGCCAGCAGTCCGGGACTTCTGAGCCAGCCCCAGCATTTT.

The CDR3 is CASSEALFRTGENTEAFF. Here the CDR3 DNA reads TGTGCCAGCAGTGAAGCGTTATTTAGGACAGGGGAGAACACTGAAGCTTTCTTT. J is TRBJ1-1 and V is TRBV6-1, with 9 nucleotides matching TRBD1. J gave up 1 base and V 0 bases, and 9 bases lay outside the gene matches. CDR1 is MNHNS and CDR2 is SASEGT in the germline V gene. The length of the CDR3 is 18 residues.

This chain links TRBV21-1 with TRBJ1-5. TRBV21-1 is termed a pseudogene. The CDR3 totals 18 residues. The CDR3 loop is CASSKRRERAASSQPQHF. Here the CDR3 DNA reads TGTGCCAGCAGCAAGAGGAGGGAACGGGCAGCGAGTAGTCAGCCCCAGCATTTT.

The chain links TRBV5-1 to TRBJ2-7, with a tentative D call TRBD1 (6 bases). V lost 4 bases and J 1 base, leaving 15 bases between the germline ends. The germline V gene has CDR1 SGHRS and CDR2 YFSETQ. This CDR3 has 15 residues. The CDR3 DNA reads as TGCGCCAGCAGCCCAGGGGCGCTCCCTTCCTACGAGCAGTACTTC. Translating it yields CASSPGALPSYEQYF.

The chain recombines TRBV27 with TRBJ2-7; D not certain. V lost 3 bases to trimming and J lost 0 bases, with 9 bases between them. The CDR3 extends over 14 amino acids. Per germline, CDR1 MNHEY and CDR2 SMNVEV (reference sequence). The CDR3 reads CASSLATGSYEQYF. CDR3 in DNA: TGTGCCAGCAGTTTGGCCACGGGCTCCTACGAGCAGTACTTC.

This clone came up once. CDR3: CASGVEGLLDGYTF. In nucleotides, the CDR3 is TGTGCTAGTGGTGTAGAGGGTTTATTAGATGGCTACACCTTC. The chain combines TRBV12-5 with TRBJ1-2; no firm D call. Germline CDR1 LGHNT, CDR2 FRNRAP. V was pared by 5 bases and J by 6 bases, with 16 bases between. The CDR3 is made up of 14 amino acids.

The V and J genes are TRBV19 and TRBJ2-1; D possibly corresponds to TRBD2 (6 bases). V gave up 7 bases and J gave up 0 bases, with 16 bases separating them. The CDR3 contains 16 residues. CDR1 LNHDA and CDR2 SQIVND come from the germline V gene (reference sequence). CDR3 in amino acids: CASTPGLRVSYNEQFF. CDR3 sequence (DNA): TGTGCCAGTACCCCGGGACTCCGTGTCTCCTACAATGAGCAGTTCTTC.

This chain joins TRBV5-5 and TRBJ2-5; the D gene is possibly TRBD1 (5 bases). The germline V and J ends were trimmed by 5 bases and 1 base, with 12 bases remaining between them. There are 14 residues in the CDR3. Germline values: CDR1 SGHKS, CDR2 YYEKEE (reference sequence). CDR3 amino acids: CASRSWGRQETQYF. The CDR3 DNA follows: TGTGCCAGCAGGTCTTGGGGCCGCCAAGAGACCCAGTACTTC.